Presented here are 18 T cell receptor beta chains from one specimen sequenced in a study of CD8+ T cells in alopecia areata. Extraction and reverse transcription of RNA yielded cDNA as the sequencing template. Sequencing used immunoSEQ multiplex PCR; TCRdb keeps in-frame clones, though not all of them. This table has around 110,000 clones, approximately 54% appearing once. The treatment was: oral pan-JAK inhibitor, 5-10 mg twice daily. This material consisted of CD8+ T cells sorted from blood, taken at week 24, from a patient treated with tofacitinib. These receptors all come from a human donor with alopecia areata.

This clone was seen only once. This rearrangement joins TRBV6-1 to TRBJ1-4; D is unclear. This CDR3 contains 18 residues. Germline V gene sequence: CDR1 MNHNS, CDR2 SASEGT. Trimming stripped 2 bases from V and 2 bases from J, with 18 bases between. The CDR3 bases are TGTGCCAGCAGTGAATCTCCGGTATCTCTTGGGACTAATGAAAAACTGTTTTTT. This encodes CASSESPVSLGTNEKLFF.

The chain carries TRBV9 and TRBJ1-1; no clear D gene. Germline lookup yields CDR1 SGDLS and CDR2 YYNGEE. Trimming pared 3 bases from V and 1 base from J, leaving 16 bases between. This CDR3 has 16 residues. CDR3 amino acids: CASSASPRTANTEAFF. The DNA of the CDR3 is TGTGCCAGCAGCGCTAGCCCCCGGACCGCGAACACTGAAGCTTTCTTT.

The chain combines TRBV6-5 with TRBJ1-2, with a possible D match to TRBD1 (5 bases). V dropped 0 bases and J dropped 6 bases, with 14 bases sitting between them. Per germline, CDR1 MNHEY and CDR2 SVGAGI. The CDR3 runs to 15 residues. In DNA form, the CDR3 reads TGTGCCAGCAGTTACTCGATGGGGGATTTCGATGGCTACACCTTC. Residues: CASSYSMGDFDGYTF.

V usage is TRBV7-9 and J usage is TRBJ2-7; D uncertain. With 3 bases removed from V and 1 base from J, the gap between germline ends came to 13 bases. The CDR3 loop spans 15 amino acids. Germline lookup yields CDR1 SEHNR and CDR2 FQNEAQ (reference sequence). CDR3 amino acids: CASSFPGLGSYEQYF. DNA of the CDR3: TGTGCCAGCAGCTTTCCGGGTCTGGGTTCCTACGAGCAGTACTTC.

This chain connects TRBV27 to TRBJ2-5; D gene unclear. This CDR3 comprises 13 residues. The V end lost 1 base, the J end lost 2 bases, and 5 bases lay between the germline ends. Germline CDR1 and CDR2: MNHEY and SMNVEV (reference sequence). For the CDR3, the DNA is TGTGCCAGCAGTTTATTGGGGCAAGAGACCCAGTACTTC. Translated: CASSLLGQETQYF.

J is TRBJ2-1 and V is TRBV6-5; perhaps D is TRBD1 or TRBD2 (5 bases each). The germline CDR1 and CDR2 sequences are MNHEY and SVGAGI. The germline V and J ends were trimmed by 6 bases and 15 bases, with 12 bases remaining between them. The CDR3 runs to 10 residues. The CDR3 nucleotides are TGTGCCAGCAGCCCAGGGAGACGGTTCTTC. Protein: CASSPGRRFF.

This rearrangement joins TRBV25-1 to TRBJ1-2; D not resolved. CDR1 MGHDK and CDR2 SYGVNS come from the germline V gene. The CDR3 has 14 residues. V lost 6 bases, J lost 7 bases, and 18 bases lay in between. The CDR3 DNA reads as TGTGCCAGCAGCGGCTCTCGAGGGTTTGGTGGCTACACCTTC. Its protein is CASSGSRGFGGYTF.

In this sample, this clone turned up a few times. The chain uses TRBV18 and TRBJ2-1; 12 nucleotides line up with TRBD2. From germline, CDR1 is KGHSH and CDR2 LQKENI. V gave up 3 bases and J gave up 7 bases; unmatched junction bases: 10. The CDR3 totals 17 residues. The CDR3 DNA is TGTGCCAGCTCACCTTCTCGGACTAGCGGGGAATATAATGAGCAGTTCTTC. Translation: CASSPSRTSGEYNEQFF.

The V gene is TRBV10-2, the J gene TRBJ1-2, with 7 bases that match TRBD1. Germline V CDR1 and CDR2: WSHSY, SAAADI. V gave up 7 bases and J gave up 3 bases; unmatched junction bases: 2. The CDR3 has 12 residues. This CDR3 is CASTTGDYGYTF. The CDR3 DNA follows: TGCGCCAGCACAACAGGGGACTATGGCTACACCTTC.

V is TRBV13 and J is TRBJ2-5; D is unresolved. CDR1 and CDR2 from the germline V gene are PRHDT and FYEKMQ (reference sequence). V gave up 3 bases and J gave up 3 bases, with 2 bases separating them. This CDR3 has 11 residues. CDR3 in DNA: TGTGCCAGCAGCTTCGAAGAGACCCAGTACTTC. Protein: CASSFEETQYF.

The V and J genes are TRBV10-2 and TRBJ2-3; 8 bases are a match to TRBD1. Per the germline V gene, CDR1 is WSHSY and CDR2 is SAAADI. The length of the CDR3 is 14 residues. The V and J ends lost 2 bases and 5 bases, in that order; junction bases with no gene match: 3. Here the CDR3 reads CASSEDTGGDTQYF. CDR3 bases: TGCGCCAGCAGTGAGGATACAGGGGGAGATACGCAGTATTTT.

This chain links TRBV7-9 with TRBJ2-2, with 10 bases fitting TRBD1. Unmatched junction bases numbered 6, after V lost 5 bases and J lost 3 bases. This CDR3 is built from 16 residues. Germline CDR1 SEHNR, CDR2 FQNEAQ (reference sequence). CDR3: CASSLKTGGDTGELFF. The CDR3 bases are TGTGCCAGCAGCCTCAAGACAGGGGGCGACACCGGGGAGCTGTTTTTT.

This chain uses TRBV6-5 with TRBJ2-4; the D gene could be TRBD1 or TRBD2 (5 bases each). The V end was cut by 6 bases, the J end by 5 bases, with 17 bases between. This CDR3 has 15 amino acids. Germline CDR1 reads MNHEY; CDR2 reads SVGAGI. CDR3 protein: CASRTSRGPQNIQYF. The CDR3 DNA sequence: TGTGCCAGCAGGACCAGTCGGGGCCCCCAAAACATTCAGTACTTC.

The CDR3 coding sequence is TGTGCCAGCAGCTTGGGAGCTGACTCCTATAATTCACCCCTCCACTTT. Translation: CASSLGADSYNSPLHF. The chain combines TRBV5-4 with TRBJ1-6; D ambiguous. The V gene lost 0 bases and the J gene lost 0 bases, with 7 bases spanning the gap. Germline values: CDR1 SGHNT, CDR2 YYREEE (reference sequence). The CDR3 sequence is 16 residues long.

This clone occurred a few times. The chain carries TRBV7-2 and TRBJ1-5; tentatively, D is TRBD1 (5 bases). V lost 0 bases and J 6 bases, leaving 15 bases between the germline ends. The CDR3 is 16 residues long. Germline lookup yields CDR1 SGHTA and CDR2 FQGNSA. The CDR3 spells CASSLAHLGRLQPQHF. In DNA, the CDR3 is TGTGCCAGCAGCTTAGCGCACCTGGGGCGGCTTCAGCCCCAGCATTTT.

This chain links TRBV11-2 with TRBJ2-1, with a tentative D call TRBD2 (5 bases). The ends were cut back, 1 base at V and 1 base at J, with 8 bases in the middle. This CDR3 comprises 15 residues. The V gene's germline CDR1 is SGHAT and CDR2 FQNNGV. DNA of the CDR3: TGTGCCAGCAGCTTAGGCCGGGGATCCTACAATGAGCAGTTCTTC. This encodes CASSLGRGSYNEQFF.

Remarks on this clone: At one boundary the junction diverges from the germline segment, which might be a read error. The genes are TRBV29-1 and TRBJ2-5; D may be TRBD2 (5 bases). The DNA end favors TRBJ2-7, so the J call may be wrong. There are 16 residues in the CDR3. Germline V lookup: CDR1 SQVTM, CDR2 ANQGSEA. Here the CDR3 reads CSVEVVASGSSDEQYF. CDR3 coding DNA: TGCAGCGTTGAAGTCGTGGCCTCGGGGTCCTCCGACGAGCAGTACTTC.

The chain couples TRBV27 to TRBJ2-2, with 8 bases fitting TRBD1. The CDR3 runs 15 residues. The J segment lost 2 bases and the V segment lost 3 bases, leaving 2 bases of the junction unmatched. CDR1 MNHEY and CDR2 SMNVEV come from the germline V gene (reference sequence). CDR3 bases: TGTGCCAGCAGTTTCGGACAGGGAAACACCGGGGAGCTGTTTTTT. Encoded protein: CASSFGQGNTGELFF.